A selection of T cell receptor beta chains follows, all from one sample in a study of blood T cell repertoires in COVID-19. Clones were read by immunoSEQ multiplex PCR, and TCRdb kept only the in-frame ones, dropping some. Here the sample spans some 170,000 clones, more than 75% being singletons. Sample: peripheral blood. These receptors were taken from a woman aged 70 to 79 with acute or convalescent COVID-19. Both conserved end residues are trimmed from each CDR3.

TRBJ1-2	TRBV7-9	ASSLAEGPGGYT
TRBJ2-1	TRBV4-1	ASSQDLNEQF
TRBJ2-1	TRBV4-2	ASSHRPNEQF
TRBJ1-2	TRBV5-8	ASRPGTVYYGYT
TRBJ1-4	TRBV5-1	ASSFFPTGVASEKLF
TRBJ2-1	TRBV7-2	ASSLLLAGGYNEQF
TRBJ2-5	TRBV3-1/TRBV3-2	ASSQLTSGGPETQY
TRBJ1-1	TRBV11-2	ASKSDRESTEAF
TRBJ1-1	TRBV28	ASSSGGLNTEAF
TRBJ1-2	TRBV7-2	ASSLVGLGQLNYGYT